A single sample gave rise to the 23 T cell receptor beta chains below, sequenced in a study of Ad26.COV2.S vaccination and SARS-CoV-2 variants. The protocol was immunoSEQ multiplex PCR, while the TCRdb copy is restricted to in-frame clones and leaves out a portion. The sample holds some 400,000 clones, 75% to 90% seen once. Treatment noted: around 19 received Ad26.COV2.S at low or high dose, single or two shots; 5 received placebo; per-sample allocation not given. The investigators took samples on day 63 after the first vaccine or placebo injection. Source: peripheral blood, taken in a trial of Ad26.COV2.S vaccine versus placebo. These receptors all come from a person between 18 and 65 years old who received the Ad26.COV2.S COVID-19 vaccine or a placebo.

This chain joins TRBV18 and TRBJ2-4, with 7 bases lining up with TRBD2. Germline lookup yields CDR1 KGHSH and CDR2 LQKENI. V gave up 2 bases and J gave up 8 bases; unmatched junction bases: 6. The CDR3 is 14 residues long. CDR3 region: CASSPGAGLYIQYF. CDR3 in DNA: TGTGCCAGCTCACCAGGAGCGGGATTATACATTCAGTACTTC.

The V call is TRBV11-1, the J call TRBJ2-5, with 12 nucleotides matching TRBD2. From germline, CDR1 is SGHAT and CDR2 FQDESV (reference sequence). Trimming cost V 2 bases and J 1 base; bases outside gene matches: 2. This CDR3 contains 16 residues. CDR3 region: CASSLTSGRFQETQYF. The CDR3 region has the DNA TGTGCCAGCAGCTTAACTAGCGGGAGGTTCCAAGAGACCCAGTACTTC.

The rearrangement joins TRBV28 to TRBJ2-1, with 10 bases that match TRBD2. The CDR3 sequence is 16 residues long. V was clipped by 5 bases and J by 12 bases; unmatched bases: 16. The germline gives CDR1 MDHEN, CDR2 SYDVKM. CDR3 residues: CASSPNSGRSYGGQFF. The CDR3 DNA reads TGTGCCAGCAGTCCAAATAGCGGGAGGTCGTACGGGGGGCAGTTCTTC.

This clone is a singleton in its sample. The rearrangement uses TRBV7-2 and TRBJ2-3; D call uncertain. Trimming cost V 3 bases and J 3 bases, with 7 bases left between them. Germline V gene lookup returns CDR1 SGHTA and CDR2 FQGNSA. The CDR3 loop spans 13 amino acids. Here the CDR3 reads CASSFIRTDTQYF. The CDR3 bases are TGTGCCAGCAGCTTTATACGGACAGATACGCAGTATTTT.

This rearrangement joins TRBV27 to TRBJ1-3, with no clear D. V lost 3 bases to trimming and J lost 4 bases, with 4 bases between them. The CDR3 is 12 amino acids. The V gene's germline CDR1 is MNHEY and CDR2 SMNVEV (reference sequence). CDR3 DNA: TGTGCCAGCAGTTTGGGGGGAAACACCATATATTTT. Residues: CASSLGGNTIYF.

The chain combines TRBV7-2 with TRBJ2-5, with 10 bases fitting TRBD1. From germline, CDR1 is SGHTA and CDR2 FQGNSA. The V and J ends lost 1 base and 5 bases, in that order; junction bases with no gene match: 1. CDR3 length equals 14 residues. The CDR3 DNA reads as TGTGCCAGCAGCTTAGGACAGGGGGCTGAGACCCAGTACTTC. Protein: CASSLGQGAETQYF. Full variable domain (rest looked up from reference TRBV7-2 and TRBJ2-5): GAGVSQSPSNKVTEKGKDVELRCDPISGHTALYWYRQSLGQGLEFLIYFQGNSAPDKSGLPSDRFSAERTGGSVSTLTIQRTQQEDSAVYLCASSLGQGAETQYFGPGTRLLVL.

The V call is TRBV11-1, the J call TRBJ2-1; TRBD2 agrees at 7 bases. Germline trimming cut 3 bases from V and 0 bases from J; bases unmatched to any gene: 5. CDR1 SGHAT and CDR2 FQDESV come from the germline V gene (reference sequence). This CDR3 has 16 amino acids. For the CDR3, the DNA is TGTGCCAGCAGCTTTGGGGGGGGGATCTCCTACAATGAGCAGTTCTTC. Protein sequence: CASSFGGGISYNEQFF.

The genes are TRBV28 and TRBJ2-1; 7 bases align to TRBD1. The CDR3 loop spans 14 amino acids. Per the germline V gene, CDR1 is MDHEN and CDR2 is SYDVKM. Losses at the gene ends were 4 bases for V and 3 bases for J; bases not matched to a gene: 3. The CDR3: CASSSGTVYNEQFF. The CDR3 region has the DNA TGTGCCAGCAGTTCCGGGACAGTCTACAATGAGCAGTTCTTC.

The rearrangement uses TRBV28 and TRBJ1-2, with TRBD1 matching 7 bases. This CDR3 is 13 amino acids long. With V trimmed by 3 bases and J by 6 bases, 4 bases remained unmatched. The germline V gene has CDR1 MDHEN and CDR2 SYDVKM. DNA of the CDR3: TGTGCCAGCAGTTTCGGGACAGCCGATGGCTACACCTTC. It yields the protein CASSFGTADGYTF.

V gene TRBV3-1 (or the pseudogene TRBV3-2) combines with J gene TRBJ2-5; 9 nucleotides align to TRBD2. The germline V gene has CDR1 LGHDT and CDR2 YNNKEL (reference sequence). Trimming cost V 4 bases and J 2 bases; bases outside gene matches: 8. CDR3 size: 16 residues. The CDR3 loop is CASSRSTSGPQETQYF. CDR3 DNA sequence: TGTGCCAGCAGCCGTTCTACTAGCGGGCCTCAAGAGACCCAGTACTTC.

The chain employs TRBV7-3 and TRBJ2-1; weak D call: TRBD1 (6 bases). CDR3 length: 17 residues. Between the trimmed V and J ends, which lost 0 bases and 8 bases, there was a span of 20 bases. Germline CDR1 is SGHTA and CDR2 is FQGTGA. The CDR3 DNA sequence: TGTGCCAGCAGCTTAACCCCCTGGGCAGGGGTCGTAGATGAGCAGTTCTTC. It codes for CASSLTPWAGVVDEQFF.

This chain connects TRBV6-2 or TRBV6-3 to TRBJ2-2, with D tentatively TRBD1 or TRBD2 (5 bases each). Trimming stripped 4 bases from V and 2 bases from J, with 11 bases between. This CDR3 is 15 amino acids long. Germline loops: CDR1 MNHEY, CDR2 SVGEGT. The CDR3 sequence: CASSFQGANTGELFF. CDR3 DNA: TGTGCCAGCAGTTTCCAGGGAGCAAACACCGGGGAGCTGTTTTTT.

The chain uses TRBV28 and TRBJ2-7; TRBD2 is a possible D gene (6 bases). This CDR3 contains 15 residues. Germline V gene lookup returns CDR1 MDHEN and CDR2 SYDVKM. Trimming left V 2 bases short and J 5 bases short, with 16 bases between. The CDR3 reads CASSLPLTGGNEQYF. CDR3 bases: TGTGCCAGCAGTTTACCCCTTACGGGCGGGAACGAGCAGTACTTC.

The chain couples TRBV15 to TRBJ1-5; D remains ambiguous. V gave up 3 bases and J gave up 3 bases, with 12 bases separating them. Germline CDR1 and CDR2: LNHNV and YYDKDF (reference sequence). The CDR3 runs 15 residues. In DNA, the CDR3 is TGTGCCACCAGCAGTAGTAATCGGGACAATCAGCCCCAGCATTTT. This codes for CATSSSNRDNQPQHF.

This clone was seen once. The J gene is TRBJ1-1, the V gene TRBV10-1; D ambiguous. V was pared by 3 bases and J by 6 bases, with 8 bases between. Germline CDR1 WNHNN, CDR2 SYGVQD (reference sequence). The CDR3 covers 12 residues. Here the CDR3 DNA reads TGCGCCAGCAGTGAAGAGGACGCTGAAGCTTTCTTT. This translates into CASSEEDAEAFF.

This chain joins TRBV3-1 (or the pseudogene TRBV3-2) and TRBJ1-4; 9 bases fit TRBD1. Trimming took 4 bases from V and 3 from J; bases not matched to a gene: 15. The CDR3 extends over 19 amino acids. CDR1 and CDR2 (germline): LGHDT, YNNKEL (reference sequence). The CDR3 region has the DNA TGTGCCAGCAGCCCCGTACCGGGACAGGGAATTAGTCCTAATGAAAAACTGTTTTTT. Translated: CASSPVPGQGISPNEKLFF.

This clone was seen only once. This chain connects TRBV3-1 (or the pseudogene TRBV3-2) to TRBJ2-2; 7 bases match TRBD1. Germline V gene lookup returns CDR1 LGHDT and CDR2 YNNKEL (reference sequence). This CDR3 region has 16 residues. The V segment lost 4 bases and the J segment 0 bases; nucleotides outside the gene matches: 5. This CDR3 reads CASSPWTGSNTGELFF. Here the CDR3 DNA reads TGTGCCAGCAGCCCCTGGACAGGATCGAACACCGGGGAGCTGTTTTTT.

The chain links TRBV3-1 (or the pseudogene TRBV3-2) to TRBJ1-3; TRBD1 agrees at 8 bases. The germline gives CDR1 LGHDT, CDR2 YNNKEL (reference sequence). This CDR3 region has 16 residues. Trimming removed 1 base from V and 3 bases from J; junction bases left unmatched: 5. The CDR3 here is CASSQVVTGVGNTIYF. In DNA form, the CDR3 reads TGTGCCAGCAGCCAAGTGGTGACAGGGGTTGGAAACACCATATATTTT.

This clone occurred once. The chain carries TRBV27 and TRBJ2-7, with 7 bases fitting TRBD2. Per germline, CDR1 MNHEY and CDR2 SMNVEV (reference sequence). With V trimmed by 5 bases and J by 2 bases, 9 bases remained unmatched. The CDR3 contains 15 residues. The CDR3 DNA reads as TGTGCCAGCAGTCCCTCCTGGGGGGGGGCCTACGAGCAGTACTTC. Its protein product is CASSPSWGGAYEQYF.

The chain carries TRBV19 and TRBJ2-2; TRBD2 aligns across 9 bases. CDR3 length: 15 residues. With V trimmed by 7 bases and J by 2 bases, 5 bases remained unmatched. CDR1 and CDR2 (germline): LNHDA, SQIVND (reference sequence). CDR3 nucleotides: TGTGCCAGTAAACCGGGACTAGCTAACACCGGGGAGCTGTTTTTT. Its translation: CASKPGLANTGELFF.

The chain uses TRBV29-1 and TRBJ2-3; the match to TRBD2 covers 7 bases. Trimming took 5 bases from V and 0 from J; bases not matched to a gene: 11. The germline V gene has CDR1 SQVTM and CDR2 ANQGSEA. The CDR3 has 16 residues. CDR3 sequence reads: CSVFGVAGDSTDTQYF. The CDR3, as DNA: TGCAGCGTTTTCGGGGTAGCGGGCGATAGCACAGATACGCAGTATTTT.

This clone was counted once. The V and J genes are TRBV2 and TRBJ2-5; 8 nucleotides agree with TRBD1. The CDR3 runs to 14 residues. V was clipped by 2 bases and J by 5 bases; unmatched bases: 4. CDR1 is SNHLY, CDR2 FYNNEI, per germline. In nucleotides, the CDR3 is TGTGCCAGCAGTGAACAGGGGGCTCAGGAGACCCAGTACTTC. Protein: CASSEQGAQETQYF.

The chain carries TRBV3-1 (or the pseudogene TRBV3-2) and TRBJ1-2, with TRBD1 matching over 9 bases. Germline CDR1 is LGHDT and CDR2 is YNNKEL (reference sequence). The CDR3 totals 15 residues. With V trimmed by 3 bases and J by 4 bases, 6 bases remained unmatched. CDR3 region: CASSQGQGRGYGYTF. In DNA form, the CDR3 reads TGTGCCAGCAGCCAGGGACAGGGAAGGGGCTATGGCTACACCTTC.